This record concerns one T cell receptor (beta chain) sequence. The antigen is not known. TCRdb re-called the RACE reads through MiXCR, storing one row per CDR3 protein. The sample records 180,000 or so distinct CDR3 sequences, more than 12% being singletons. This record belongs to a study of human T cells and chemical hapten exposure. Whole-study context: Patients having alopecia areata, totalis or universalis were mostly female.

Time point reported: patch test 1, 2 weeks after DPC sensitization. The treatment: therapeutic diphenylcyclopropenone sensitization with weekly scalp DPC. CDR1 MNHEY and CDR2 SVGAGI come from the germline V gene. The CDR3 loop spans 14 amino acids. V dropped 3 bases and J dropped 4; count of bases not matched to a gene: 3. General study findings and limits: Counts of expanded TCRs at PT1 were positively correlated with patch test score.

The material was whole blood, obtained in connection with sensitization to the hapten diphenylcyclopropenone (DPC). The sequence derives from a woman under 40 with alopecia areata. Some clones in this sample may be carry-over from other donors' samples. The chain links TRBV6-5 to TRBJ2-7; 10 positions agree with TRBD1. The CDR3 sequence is CASSYRDRGYEQYF. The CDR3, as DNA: TGTGCCAGCAGTTATAGGGACAGGGGATACGAGCAGTACTTC.